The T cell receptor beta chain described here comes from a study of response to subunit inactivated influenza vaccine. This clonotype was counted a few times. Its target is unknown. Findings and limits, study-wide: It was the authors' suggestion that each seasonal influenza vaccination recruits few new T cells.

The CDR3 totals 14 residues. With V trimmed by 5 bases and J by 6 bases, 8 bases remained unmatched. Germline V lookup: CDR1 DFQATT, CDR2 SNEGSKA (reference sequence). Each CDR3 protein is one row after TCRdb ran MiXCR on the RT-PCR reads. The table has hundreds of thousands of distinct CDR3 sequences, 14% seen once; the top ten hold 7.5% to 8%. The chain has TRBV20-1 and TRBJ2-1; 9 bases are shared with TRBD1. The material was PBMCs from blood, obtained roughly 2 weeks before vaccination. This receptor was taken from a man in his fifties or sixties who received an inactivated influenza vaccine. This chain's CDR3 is CSAFGTGIGNEQFF. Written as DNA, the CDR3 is TGCAGTGCTTTTGGGACAGGGATAGGCAATGAGCAGTTCTTC.